This section outlines one T cell receptor (beta chain) sequence together with its context. This specimen comes from a study of T cell changes during pregnancy in multiple sclerosis. The CDR3 has 14 amino acids. The germline V gene encodes CDR1 MNHNS and CDR2 SASEGT. The trim removed 6 bases at V and 3 bases at J, leaving 3 bases unmatched. TCRdb's table, derived via immunoSEQ multiplex PCR, lists solely in-frame clones and lacks some. The sample carries roughly 49,000 clones, roughly 90% recorded once. This rearrangement joins TRBV6-1 to TRBJ2-3; TRBD2 matches 10 bases. The specimen comprised peripheral blood, sampled in the first trimester of pregnancy. The receptor was isolated from a female donor in good health, enrolled as a control in a pregnancy study. CDR3 amino acids: CASRSSGRTDTQYF. DNA for the CDR3: TGTGCCAGCAGGTCTAGCGGGAGAACAGATACGCAGTATTTT.